This TCR beta chain is drawn from a study of T cell repertoires in cytomegalovirus infection. Study-level results: Individuals carrying CMV plus the relevant HLA were identified by cumulative frequency of public TCR beta families.

TCRdb reanalysed the reads using MiXCR and keeps one entry per CDR3 protein. In the table there are approximately 990,000 distinct CDR3 sequences, under 40% of which are singletons. From germline, CDR1 is SGHDN and CDR2 FVKESK. The CDR3 has 15 amino acids. Trimming stripped 1 base from V and 4 bases from J, with 12 bases between. A remark on this clonotype: Its cognate antigen is unknown.

The V gene is TRBV14, the J gene TRBJ2-3; no firm D call. The sample in question was cultured CD8+ T cells from PBMCs, obtained from culture after CMV antigen stimulation. This receptor was identified in a human donor in good health (CMV status not recorded). Some clones in this sample may be carry-over from other donors' samples. CDR3 DNA: TGTGCCAGCAGCCAAGCACCCAACGTTCCAGATACGCAGTATTTT. Translating it yields CASSQAPNVPDTQYF.